These 3 T cell receptor beta chains came from one sample sequenced in a study of shared clonotypes between healthy human individuals. Method: immunoSEQ multiplex PCR; TCRdb's copy keeps in-frame clones and lacks some. Among about 520,000 clones, approximately 81% were seen once, and the ten largest hold more than 9.5%. Sequencing was done on a sample of PBMCs. These receptors originate from a woman in her thirties or forties in good health. Some clones in this sample may be carry-over from other donors' samples.

The rearrangement uses TRBV7-7 and TRBJ2-3, with 15 positions matching TRBD2. CDR3 length: 16 residues. The junction had 4 bases not matched to a gene; V was cut back by 5 bases and J by 4 bases. The germline CDR1 and CDR2 sequences are SSHAT and FNYEAQ (reference sequence). CDR3 coding DNA: TGTGCCAGCAGCCGGGGACTAGCGGGAGGCTCAGATACGCAGTATTTT. Amino acids: CASSRGLAGGSDTQYF.

The chain combines TRBV19 with TRBJ1-1; D unclear. Germline V CDR1 and CDR2: LNHDA, SQIVND (reference sequence). The length of the CDR3 is 15 residues. V lost 3 bases and J lost 8, with 19 bases in between. The CDR3 DNA reads as TGTGCCAGTAGTATTACGGGCACCAACCCCCCGGAAGCTTTCTTT. It translates to CASSITGTNPPEAFF.

This clone was seen a handful of times. The chain couples TRBV28 to TRBJ2-7; weak D call: TRBD1 (5 bases). From germline, CDR1 is MDHEN and CDR2 SYDVKM. V gave up 6 bases and J gave up 7 bases, with 16 bases separating them. This CDR3 has 13 residues. The CDR3 DNA reads as TGTGCCAGCAGCCCCAGGGCAGTTGGAGAGCAGTACTTC. It is translated as CASSPRAVGEQYF.